This TCR delta chain was sequenced during a study of Vδ1+ human thymocytes. Study observations and caveats: Unlike peripheral blood Vdelta1+ controls, thymic delta-chain sequences included 15% to 20% Vdelta2 and few Vdelta3. Thymic TRG and TRD repertoires appeared highly polyclonal, with Gaussian CDR3 length distributions.

After alphabeta T cell depletion, CD3+ Vdelta1+ Vdelta2- thymocytes were sorted. Purity of the sorted Vdelta1+ thymocytes ranged from roughly 96% to 99.6%. Extracted RNA was reverse transcribed into cDNA. The CDR3 regions were amplified by multiplex PCR from V-gene primers to a constant-region primer. TCRdb processed the multiplex PCR reads again with the CATT caller. The repertoire holds just under 55,000 delta-chain clones, with approximately 15% as singletons. Details on this clone: Antigen specificity is unknown. Sequence at one end of the junction differs from germline and may be a read error.

There are 23 residues in the CDR3. The germline V gene has CDR1 TSWWSYY and CDR2 QGS. The chain is built from TRDV1 and TRDJ1; 13 positions match TRDD3. The sample taken for sequencing was Vdelta1+ gamma-delta thymocytes from the thymus. Noted subset: FACS-sorted CD3+ TCRalphabeta- TCRVdelta1+ TCRVdelta2- thymocytes. The sequence was collected from a boy younger than two who had congenital heart surgery. CDR3 coding DNA: TGTGCTCCTGGGGAACTCAGCTTCCTAGTTCTCTACTGGGGGATACGGGGTACCGATAAACTCATCTTT. Its translation: CAPGELSFLVLYWGIRGTDKLIF.